This T cell receptor beta chain stems from a study of blood T cell repertoires in COVID-19. The wider study: The samples span acute and convalescent COVID-19 from the United States, Italy and Spain. The analysed material was cDNA or gDNA that came from T cells, B-cell-depleted T cells, or PBMCs.

Trimming cost V 3 bases and J 2 bases, with 13 bases left between them. The CDR3 has 15 residues. Germline lookup yields CDR1 SSHAT and CDR2 FNYEAQ (reference sequence). In the original analysis: Estimation of nucleated cell counts relied on the amplification of reference gene primers. The method was immunoSEQ multiplex PCR; TCRdb's version includes in-frame clones alone and lacks a portion of them. The DNA was the basis for D and trimming; V, J and clone size are from that table. Of more than 60,000 clones in the sample, 86% were seen once. The specimen was peripheral blood. The chain couples TRBV7-7 to TRBJ2-5; tentative D call: TRBD2 (6 bases). The clonotype comes from a man aged 45-65 years with active COVID-19. DNA of the CDR3: TGTGCCAGCAGCTTGAGTGGGCGGGAACAAGAGACCCAGTACTTC. Its protein product is CASSLSGREQETQYF.